This T cell receptor beta chain appears in the sequencing data of a study of CD8+ T cells in alopecia areata. The CDR3 totals 15 residues. Trimming cost V 2 bases and J 0 bases, with 8 bases left between them. Germline V gene data show CDR1 as SNHLY and CDR2 as FYNNEI. With respect to this clone: Its antigen is still unknown.

As for treatment: oral pan-JAK inhibitor, 5-10 mg twice daily. The investigators collected lesional scalp punch biopsies and peripheral blood from alopecia areata patients. Study-wide findings and caveats: Sharing of TCRs across patients appeared less clear than in mice, possibly for HLA-related reasons.

RNA extraction and reverse transcription yielded cDNA as sequencing template. Assay used: immunoSEQ multiplex PCR; TCRdb lists only in-frame clones, some missing. Here the sample spans around 100,000 clones, 45% to 65% being singletons. The chain links TRBV2 to TRBJ2-1; D possibly corresponds to TRBD2 (5 bases). The receptor was derived from a human donor with alopecia areata. The starting material was CD4+ T cells sorted from blood, obtained at week 24, from a patient treated with tofacitinib. Here the CDR3 reads CASSEPGSSYNEQFF. The CDR3 DNA reads as TGTGCCAGCAGTGAACCGGGAAGCTCCTACAATGAGCAGTTCTTC.